This TCR beta chain was recovered during a study of response to subunit inactivated influenza vaccine. This clonotype was counted a few times. TCRdb independently ran MiXCR on the RT-PCR reads; one entry per CDR3 protein. The table shows 600,000 to 850,000 distinct CDR3 sequences, with around 15% occurring only once. Germline V lookup: CDR1 DFQATT, CDR2 SNEGSKA (reference sequence). The V gene end was trimmed by 6 bases and the J gene end by 2 bases; junction bases not matched to a gene: 7. The length of the CDR3 is 16 residues. The sequence was obtained from a man in his fifties who received an inactivated influenza vaccine. The V call is TRBV20-1, the J call TRBJ2-3; TRBD2 agrees at 14 bases. The sequencing used PBMCs from blood, collected roughly 15 days before vaccination. Here the CDR3 DNA reads TGCAGTGCCAGACTAGCGGGGGGGCCGAACACAGATACGCAGTATTTT. As protein: CSARLAGGPNTDTQYF.